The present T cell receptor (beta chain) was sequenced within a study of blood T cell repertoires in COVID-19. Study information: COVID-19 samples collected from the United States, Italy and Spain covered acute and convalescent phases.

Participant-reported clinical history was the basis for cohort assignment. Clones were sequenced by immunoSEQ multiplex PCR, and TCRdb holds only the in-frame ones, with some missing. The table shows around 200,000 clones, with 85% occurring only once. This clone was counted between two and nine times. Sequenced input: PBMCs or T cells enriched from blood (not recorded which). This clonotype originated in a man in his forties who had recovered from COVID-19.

CDR3 nucleotides: TGTGCCAGCAGCTTAACGGGACAGGGCACAGATACGCAGTATTTT. It yields the protein CASSLTGQGTDTQYF. The rearrangement uses TRBV7-9 and TRBJ2-3; TRBD1 agrees at 8 bases. Trimming took 2 bases from V and 1 from J; bases not matched to a gene: 2. The germline V gene has CDR1 SEHNR and CDR2 FQNEAQ (reference sequence). This CDR3 has 15 residues.